This T cell receptor beta chain was profiled in a study of T cell repertoires in cytomegalovirus infection. General study findings and limits: Ex vivo responses were dominated by HLA-C-restricted CMV-specific TCR beta clonotypes.

The germline V and J ends were trimmed by 1 base and 7 bases, with 9 bases remaining between them. Germline V CDR1 and CDR2: SGHKS, YYEKEE (reference sequence). The CDR3 runs 13 residues. To note about this clonotype: The antigen remains unidentified.

TCRdb recomputed calls from the reads with MiXCR, one row per CDR3 protein. The data show fewer than 400,000 distinct CDR3 sequences, 15% to 20% seen once. Sequenced sample: PBMCs. The receptor's source is a human donor in good health (CMV status not recorded). Some clones in this sample may be carry-over from other donors' samples. The chain combines TRBV5-5 with TRBJ1-5, with D possibly matching TRBD1 (6 bases). As DNA, the CDR3 is TGTGCCAGCAGCTTGCAACAGGGACAGCCCCAGCATTTT. This encodes CASSLQQGQPQHF.